Sequencing of this TCR beta chain was carried out in a study of T cell repertoires in cytomegalovirus infection. This CDR3 contains 14 residues. V shed 7 bases, J shed 2 bases, and the junction held 7 bases outside the gene matches. Germline CDR1 reads SGHRS; CDR2 reads YFSETQ. In TCRdb, the reads were re-called with MiXCR into one record per CDR3 protein. The data hold about 310,000 distinct CDR3 sequences, with roughly a tenth observed a single time. This clonotype was observed at least ten times. This TCR derives from a human donor in good health (CMV status not recorded). Some clones in this sample may be carry-over from other donors' samples. This rearrangement joins TRBV5-1 to TRBJ2-3; TRBD2 aligns across 7 bases. The sample consisted of PBMCs. CDR3 region: CASFSGGNTDTQYF. CDR3 in DNA: TGCGCCAGCTTCTCGGGGGGAAACACAGATACGCAGTATTTT.